This T cell receptor beta chain was identified during a study of regulatory T cells in long-lasting Graves disease. Notes on the study in general: It was in persistent disease that TRBV28, TRBJ1-2 and TRBJ2-5 were favored.

The CDR3 totals 15 residues. Germline V gene sequence: CDR1 MNHNS, CDR2 SASEGT. V gave up 10 bases and J gave up 6 bases; unmatched junction bases: 17. Building of the TCR beta libraries involved iRepertoire HTBI primers and Arm-PCR of CDR3 regions. TCRdb independently ran MiXCR on the multiplex PCR reads; one entry per CDR3 protein. The sample has 400,000 to 650,000 distinct CDR3 sequences, more than 15% seen once. Sample time point: newly diagnosed GD, antithyroid drugs for less than 3 months. The TCR library was made from RNA that had been extracted from PBMCs in TRIzol. This clonotype showed up many times. Its antigen is not known. The same sample was also studied in work on T cells in Graves' hyperthyroidism and ophthalmopathy.

The material sequenced was peripheral blood mononuclear cells (PBMCs), taken at new diagnosis, from a patient treated with antithyroid drugs. The TCR originated in a woman aged 35-65 years with Graves disease. The chain is built from TRBV6-1 and TRBJ1-2; 7 bases map to TRBD1. The CDR3 DNA reads as TGTGCCACCCTAATCATGACAGGGTTGATGGATGGCTACACCTTC. This sequence encodes CATLIMTGLMDGYTF.